This entry lists 9 T cell receptor beta chains sequenced from one sample in a study of shared clonotypes between healthy human individuals. The method was immunoSEQ multiplex PCR; TCRdb's version includes in-frame clones alone and lacks a portion of them. This sample has some 2.1 million clones, with about 95% found just once. Material: naive CD4+ T cells sorted from blood. Regarding subset: CD45RA+ positively selected. All receptors derive from a man younger than 30 in good health.

The V and J genes are TRBV6-5 and TRBJ1-2; no clear D gene. V lost 6 bases, J lost 4 bases, and 18 bases lay in between. The CDR3 is 15 residues long. From germline, CDR1 is MNHEY and CDR2 SVGAGI. The CDR3 sequence is CASSSLFESLYGYTF. Written as DNA, the CDR3 is TGTGCCAGCAGCTCCCTCTTTGAGAGCCTCTATGGCTACACCTTC.

V is TRBV18 and J is TRBJ2-1; D might be TRBD1 (6 bases). The CDR3 is made up of 16 amino acids. Germline V gene lookup returns CDR1 KGHSH and CDR2 LQKENI. Between the trimmed V and J ends, which lost 0 bases and 0 bases, there was a span of 9 bases. In DNA form, the CDR3 reads TGTGCCAGCTCACCACCCGACAGGAACTCCTACAATGAGCAGTTCTTC. Residues: CASSPPDRNSYNEQFF.

V gene TRBV6-5 combines with J gene TRBJ2-1; no clear D. Trimming left V 6 bases short and J 1 base short, with 10 bases between. The CDR3 loop spans 14 amino acids. Germline CDR1 is MNHEY and CDR2 is SVGAGI. Here the CDR3 reads CASRDPGSYNEQFF. The DNA of the CDR3 is TGTGCCAGCAGGGACCCCGGGTCCTACAATGAGCAGTTCTTC.

The J gene is TRBJ2-1, the V gene TRBV28; 8 bases match TRBD2. The germline CDR1 and CDR2 sequences are MDHEN and SYDVKM. Losses at the gene ends were 6 bases for V and 6 bases for J; bases not matched to a gene: 10. CDR3 length equals 15 residues. CDR3 bases: TGTGCCAGCAGCCCCCCGGGGGGGGTGCTCAATGAGCAGTTCTTC. It codes for CASSPPGGVLNEQFF.

J is TRBJ1-2 and V is TRBV6-1, with 7 bases that match TRBD1. This CDR3 spans 15 amino acids. Germline trimming cut 4 bases from V and 7 bases from J; bases unmatched to any gene: 12. Germline values: CDR1 MNHNS, CDR2 SASEGT. DNA for the CDR3: TGTGCCAGCAGTGTTGGGGGGGAGGGGGCAACTGGCTACACCTTC. The encoded protein is CASSVGGEGATGYTF.

The chain uses TRBV7-8 and TRBJ1-2, with 11 positions matching TRBD1. From germline, CDR1 is SGHVS and CDR2 FQNEAQ. The V segment lost 5 bases and the J segment 7 bases; nucleotides outside the gene matches: 6. This CDR3 contains 14 residues. This CDR3 is CASSPAGTGGGYTF. CDR3 bases: TGTGCCAGCAGCCCAGCGGGGACAGGGGGTGGCTACACCTTC.

About this clone itself: The sample holds other DNA sequences that translate to the same CDR3. The chain is built from TRBV4-1 and TRBJ2-3; tentative D call: TRBD1 (5 bases). Trimming took 1 base from V and 6 from J, leaving 11 bases between them. The V gene's germline CDR1 is MGHRA and CDR2 YSYEKL. The CDR3 is 14 residues long. The CDR3: CASSQVGVGDTQYF. The CDR3 nucleotides read TGCGCCAGCAGCCAAGTAGGGGTGGGTGATACGCAGTATTTT.

This clone was counted at least ten times. The chain uses TRBV18 and TRBJ1-4, with 7 bases identical to TRBD1. Germline V gives CDR1 KGHSH, CDR2 LQKENI. The V and J ends lost 3 bases and 3 bases, in that order; junction bases with no gene match: 7. CDR3 length equals 16 residues. CDR3 coding DNA: TGTGCCAGCTCACCGCTCAACAGGGGACCTAATGAAAAACTGTTTTTT. It translates to CASSPLNRGPNEKLFF.

V usage is TRBV5-5 and J usage is TRBJ2-3; unclear D gene. Germline loops: CDR1 SGHKS, CDR2 YYEKEE (reference sequence). The germline V and J ends were trimmed by 7 bases and 5 bases, with 8 bases remaining between them. The CDR3 covers 11 residues. As DNA, the CDR3 is TGTGCCAGCGTTTGGGGAGATACGCAGTATTTT. It codes for CASVWGDTQYF.